The clone carrying this TCR beta chain was detected only once. TCRdb re-called the reads through MiXCR, storing one row per CDR3 protein. The table lists about 490,000 distinct CDR3 sequences, 26% of them singletons, with roughly an eighth in the top ten. The data derive from a study of T cell repertoires in cytomegalovirus infection. Sequencing used PBMCs. The sequence came from a human donor in good health (CMV status not recorded). Some clones in this sample may be carry-over from other donors' samples.

The CDR3 nucleotides read TGTGCCAGCAGTTACTCGGGACAGGGCCGGAATTCACCCCTCCACTTT. It encodes CASSYSGQGRNSPLHF. The gene calls are TRBV6-6 and TRBJ1-6, with 9 bases lining up with TRBD1. J was trimmed by 7 bases and V by 0 bases; bases with no gene match: 4. The CDR3 spans 16 residues. CDR1 and CDR2 (germline): MNHNY, SVGAGI (reference sequence).